Following are 31 T cell receptor beta chains from one sample sequenced in a study of blood T cell repertoires in COVID-19. The repertoire was sequenced with immunoSEQ multiplex PCR; TCRdb's copy has only in-frame clones and lacks some. The table has about 160,000 clones, 60% to 85% seen once. Sequencing input: peripheral blood. The receptor set was obtained from a man aged 70-80 years with acute or convalescent COVID-19.

The chain is built from TRBV24-1 and TRBJ2-3, with 10 positions matching TRBD2. Germline CDR1 KGHDR, CDR2 SFDVKD. This CDR3 comprises 20 residues. With 2 bases clipped from V and 4 bases from J, the junction kept 17 bases outside the gene matches. CDR3 sequence reads: CATSDSRNDWTSGPPDTQYF. DNA of the CDR3: TGTGCCACCAGTGATTCCCGAAACGATTGGACTAGCGGCCCCCCAGATACGCAGTATTTT.

This clone was found a few times. The V gene is TRBV25-1, the J gene TRBJ2-3; 12 positions match TRBD2. This CDR3 spans 16 amino acids. Germline V lookup: CDR1 MGHDK, CDR2 SYGVNS. Losses at the gene ends were 5 bases for V and 4 bases for J; bases not matched to a gene: 7. CDR3 in amino acids: CASSPWTSGNADTQYF. The CDR3 region has the DNA TGTGCCAGCAGTCCTTGGACTAGCGGGAACGCAGATACGCAGTATTTT.

The J gene is TRBJ1-1, the V gene TRBV27; no firm D call. The germline V gene encodes CDR1 MNHEY and CDR2 SMNVEV (reference sequence). Trimming shortened V by 3 bases and J by 2 bases, and 13 bases separated the two germline ends. This CDR3 contains 15 residues. CDR3 protein: CASSFVGLINTEAFF. CDR3 in DNA: TGTGCCAGCAGTTTCGTCGGACTCATTAACACTGAAGCTTTCTTT.

The V call is TRBV2, the J call TRBJ2-3; 7 bases line up with TRBD2. Germline V gives CDR1 SNHLY, CDR2 FYNNEI. V lost 5 bases to trimming and J lost 1 base; unmatched junction nucleotides: 6. The CDR3 covers 15 residues. CDR3 amino acids: CASSPAGTGTDTQYF. For the CDR3, the DNA is TGTGCCAGCAGTCCAGCGGGGACCGGCACAGATACGCAGTATTTT.

This clone appeared a single time. The gene calls are TRBV4-2 and TRBJ2-3; 13 bases map to TRBD2. Germline CDR1 is LGHNA and CDR2 is YNFKEQ. CDR3 length equals 18 residues. J lost 4 bases, V lost 1 base, and 8 bases had no gene match. The CDR3 loop is CASSQGLGTSGTPDTQYF. The CDR3 DNA is TGTGCCAGCAGCCAAGGGCTCGGGACTAGCGGGACGCCAGATACGCAGTATTTT.

This sequence joins TRBV6-5 and TRBJ2-7; 7 bases map to TRBD1. Germline V lookup: CDR1 MNHEY, CDR2 SVGAGI. The CDR3 is 15 residues long. Trimming cost V 6 bases and J 0 bases; bases outside gene matches: 8. The CDR3 DNA follows: TGTGCCAGCAGCCGCCGTCCAGGGGGCTCCTACGAGCAGTACTTC. Translating gives CASSRRPGGSYEQYF.

This rearrangement joins TRBV4-3 to TRBJ2-1; D perhaps matches TRBD1 (5 bases). Germline V CDR1 and CDR2: LGHNA, YSLEER. The length of the CDR3 is 15 residues. The V end was cut by 1 base, the J end by 6 bases, with 13 bases between. This CDR3 is CASSQVQGKVNEQFF. In nucleotides, the CDR3 is TGCGCCAGCAGCCAAGTTCAGGGAAAGGTCAATGAGCAGTTCTTC.

J is TRBJ2-7 and V is TRBV27; perhaps TRBD2 as D (6 bases). Per germline, CDR1 MNHEY and CDR2 SMNVEV (reference sequence). The CDR3 sequence is 14 residues long. V lost 5 bases to trimming and J lost 3 bases, with 14 bases between them. The CDR3 nucleotides read TGTGCCAGCAGTCCCTTGCGGGGTCTCTACGAGCAGTACTTC. It yields the protein CASSPLRGLYEQYF.

V is TRBV27 and J is TRBJ1-2; 11 positions match TRBD1. The CDR3 runs to 17 residues. Germline trimming cut 1 base from V and 2 bases from J; bases unmatched to any gene: 6. CDR1 MNHEY and CDR2 SMNVEV come from the germline V gene (reference sequence). CDR3 sequence reads: CASSLFGTGGRNYGYTF. CDR3 sequence (DNA): TGTGCCAGCAGTTTATTCGGGACAGGGGGAAGGAACTATGGCTACACCTTC.

The J gene is TRBJ1-2, the V gene TRBV27; 7 nucleotides agree with TRBD1. V shed 0 bases, J shed 4 bases, and the junction held 2 bases outside the gene matches. Germline CDR1 is MNHEY and CDR2 is SMNVEV (reference sequence). The CDR3 sequence is 14 residues long. The CDR3 DNA sequence: TGTGCCAGCAGTTTATCAGGGGGCCGCTATGGCTACACCTTC. Translation gives CASSLSGGRYGYTF.

The genes are TRBV30 and TRBJ2-1, with TRBD2 matching over 10 bases. Per the germline V gene, CDR1 is GTSNPN and CDR2 is SVGIG (reference sequence). V shed 2 bases and J 6 bases; nucleotides not matched to a gene: 4. The CDR3 is 14 amino acids. The CDR3 sequence: CAWSRTSGANEQFF. In DNA form, the CDR3 reads TGTGCCTGGAGTAGAACTAGCGGGGCCAATGAGCAGTTCTTC.

The V gene is TRBV5-1, the J gene TRBJ2-2, with D possibly being TRBD2 (7 bases). Germline values: CDR1 SGHRS, CDR2 YFSETQ. Trimming took 5 bases from V and 2 from J, leaving 13 bases between them. There are 15 residues in the CDR3. The CDR3 reads CASRGGGFNTGELFF. DNA for the CDR3: TGCGCCAGCAGGGGCGGGGGCTTCAACACCGGGGAGCTGTTTTTT.

The V gene is TRBV24-1, the J gene TRBJ1-5; no reliable D call. Trimming left V 4 bases short and J 5 bases short, with 5 bases between. Germline V gene data show CDR1 as KGHDR and CDR2 as SFDVKD. The CDR3 is 12 residues long. The CDR3 DNA reads as TGTGCCACCAGTGACGGGTATCAGCCCCAGCATTTT. Amino acid sequence: CATSDGYQPQHF.

The chain has TRBV3-1 (or the pseudogene TRBV3-2) and TRBJ2-2; 12 nucleotides line up with TRBD2. The germline V gene has CDR1 LGHDT and CDR2 YNNKEL (reference sequence). V lost 3 bases and J lost 6; bases outside the gene matches: 5. CDR3 length equals 16 residues. CDR3 region: CASSHKTSGSSGELFF. The CDR3 DNA reads as TGTGCCAGCAGCCATAAGACTAGCGGGAGTTCCGGGGAGCTGTTTTTT.

The chain carries TRBV12-3 or TRBV12-4 and TRBJ1-1; 7 bases are shared with TRBD1. CDR3 length: 13 residues. With 6 bases clipped from V and 5 bases from J, the junction kept 6 bases outside the gene matches. CDR3 sequence: CASSGQVGTEAFF. As DNA, the CDR3 is TGTGCCAGCAGCGGACAGGTAGGGACTGAAGCTTTCTTT.

This clone was counted ten times or more. The rearrangement links TRBV11-1 to TRBJ2-7, with D uncertain. Germline CDR1 reads SGHAT; CDR2 reads FQDESV (reference sequence). Trimming cost V 11 bases and J 2 bases, with 7 bases left between them. This CDR3 comprises 10 residues. Here the CDR3 reads CAFTPYEQYF. The CDR3 nucleotides are TGTGCCTTCACTCCCTACGAGCAGTACTTC.

The genes are TRBV2 and TRBJ1-5; D may be TRBD1 (6 bases). V was shortened by 7 bases and J by 1 base, with 14 bases between the two germline ends. Germline values: CDR1 SNHLY, CDR2 FYNNEI. The CDR3 has 15 amino acids. Here the CDR3 DNA reads TGTGCCAGCAAGGGGGGGGCTGGGAGCAATCAGCCCCAGCATTTT. It encodes CASKGGAGSNQPQHF.

J is TRBJ2-2 and V is TRBV5-1; the D gene is possibly TRBD1 (6 bases). This CDR3 region has 15 residues. Germline CDR1 SGHRS, CDR2 YFSETQ. V lost 2 bases and J 6 bases, leaving 14 bases between the germline ends. CDR3: CASSFAQGIAGELFF. The DNA of the CDR3 is TGCGCCAGCAGCTTTGCACAGGGTATCGCCGGGGAGCTGTTTTTT. The full variable domain, rest sourced from reference TRBV5-1 and TRBJ2-2, is KAGVTQTPRYLIKTRGQQVTLSCSPISGHRSVSWYQQTPGQGLQFLFEYFSETQRNKGNFPGRFSGRQFSNSRSEMNVSTLELGDSALYLCASSFAQGIAGELFFGEGSRLTVL.

The rearrangement links TRBV9 to TRBJ2-5; 12 positions match TRBD2. Germline V CDR1 and CDR2: SGDLS, YYNGEE. The CDR3 is 14 residues long. J gave up 5 bases and V 4 bases, and 3 bases lay outside the gene matches. CDR3 amino acids: CASSKTSGGETQYF. CDR3 nucleotide sequence: TGTGCCAGCAGCAAGACTAGCGGGGGTGAGACCCAGTACTTC.

The CDR3 DNA reads TGTGCCAGTTCCCGGGACAGCTCTTACAATGAGCAGTTCTTC. Translation: CASSRDSSYNEQFF. The chain joins TRBV3-1 (or the pseudogene TRBV3-2) to TRBJ2-1; 7 nucleotides line up with TRBD1. Losses at the gene ends were 9 bases for V and 4 bases for J; bases not matched to a gene: 9. CDR1 and CDR2 (germline): LGHDT, YNNKEL (reference sequence). The CDR3 is 14 amino acids.

The chain employs TRBV2 and TRBJ2-5; D perhaps matches TRBD1 (5 bases). In germline, CDR1 is SNHLY, CDR2 FYNNEI. V was clipped by 0 bases and J by 2 bases, with 7 bases between them. The CDR3 length is 14 residues. The DNA of the CDR3 is TGTGCCAGCAGTGAAGCTCAGGGTCAAGAGACCCAGTACTTC. This encodes CASSEAQGQETQYF.

The V and J genes are TRBV4-1 and TRBJ1-5; TRBD1 is a possible D gene (5 bases). The CDR3 consists of 18 residues. The V end lost 1 base, the J end lost 5 bases, and 21 bases lay between the germline ends. Germline CDR1 is MGHRA and CDR2 is YSYEKL. CDR3 sequence (DNA): TGCGCCAGCAGCCAAGTACTACCCCTGGGGGGATCATATCAGCCCCAGCATTTT. As protein: CASSQVLPLGGSYQPQHF.

The chain carries TRBV18 and TRBJ1-2; 8 bases agree with TRBD1. This CDR3 is 14 amino acids long. The germline gives CDR1 KGHSH, CDR2 LQKENI. V was pared by 3 bases and J by 6 bases, with 6 bases of the junction left unmatched. Here the CDR3 reads CASSPQQGVHGYTF. The CDR3, as DNA: TGTGCCAGCTCACCGCAACAGGGGGTTCATGGCTACACCTTC.

V usage is TRBV7-3 and J usage is TRBJ1-2; D is uncertain. This CDR3 region has 13 residues. CDR1 and CDR2 from the germline V gene are SGHTA and FQGTGA. Between the trimmed V and J ends, which lost 5 bases and 8 bases, there was a span of 15 bases. The CDR3 region is CASSLNGVAGYTF. For the CDR3, the DNA is TGTGCCAGCAGCCTAAACGGGGTTGCCGGCTACACCTTC.

The chain is built from TRBV2 and TRBJ2-7, with 9 positions matching TRBD2. CDR1 and CDR2 from the germline V gene are SNHLY and FYNNEI. After removal of 1 base from V and 4 bases from J, the junction contained 8 bases not matched to a gene. The CDR3 has 16 residues. This chain's CDR3 is CASSEVGLAVFYEQYF. Written as DNA, the CDR3 is TGTGCCAGCAGTGAAGTGGGACTAGCCGTCTTTTACGAGCAGTACTTC. Combining the CDR3 with reference TRBV2 and TRBJ2-7 gives the whole variable domain EPEVTQTPSHQVTQMGQEVILRCVPISNHLYFYWYRQILGQKVEFLVSFYNNEISEKSEIFDDQFSVERPDGSNFTLKIRSTKLEDSAMYFCASSEVGLAVFYEQYFGPGTRLTVT.

V and J are TRBV25-1 and TRBJ2-2; unclear D gene. With 3 bases removed from V and 7 bases from J, the gap between germline ends came to 3 bases. The CDR3 has 11 amino acids. Germline CDR1 reads MGHDK; CDR2 reads SYGVNS. This CDR3 is CASSDHGELFF. CDR3 coding DNA: TGTGCCAGCAGTGATCACGGGGAGCTGTTTTTT. Supplemented by reference TRBV25-1 and TRBJ2-2, the full variable domain reads EADIYQTPRYLVIGTGKKITLECSQTMGHDKMYWYQQDPGMELHLIHYSYGVNSTEKGDLSSESTVSRIRTEHFPLTLESARPSHTSQYLCASSDHGELFFGEGSRLTVL.

The V gene is TRBV5-1, the J gene TRBJ2-5; D possibly corresponds to TRBD1 (5 bases). With 0 bases removed from V and 2 bases from J, the gap between germline ends came to 8 bases. Germline assignment: CDR1 SGHRS and CDR2 YFSETQ. This CDR3 is 14 amino acids long. The CDR3 reads CASSLEGPQETQYF. The CDR3 DNA reads as TGCGCCAGCAGCTTGGAGGGGCCTCAAGAGACCCAGTACTTC.

This clone was observed a handful of times. The rearrangement joins TRBV12-3 or TRBV12-4 to TRBJ1-1; D is uncertain. The CDR3 is 13 amino acids. Between the trimmed V and J ends, which lost 3 bases and 5 bases, there was a span of 10 bases. The CDR3 coding sequence is TGTGCCAGCAGTTTGGGCTCTCTTACTGAAGCTTTCTTT. Translation: CASSLGSLTEAFF.

V and J are TRBV18 and TRBJ1-1, with D maybe TRBD1 (6 bases). The CDR3 totals 17 residues. V was shortened by 3 bases and J by 1 base, with 18 bases between the two germline ends. Germline loops: CDR1 KGHSH, CDR2 LQKENI. The CDR3 region has the DNA TGTGCCAGCTCACCGCAGGGGCGGATCGGAGGGAACACTGAAGCTTTCTTT. Residues: CASSPQGRIGGNTEAFF.

CDR3 loop: CASRLLAGAPEETQYF. The CDR3 nucleotides read TGTGCCAGCAGGTTGCTAGCGGGGGCACCCGAAGAGACCCAGTACTTC. The chain has TRBV2 and TRBJ2-5; 10 positions match TRBD2. The CDR3 spans 16 residues. J gave up 3 bases and V 6 bases, and 10 bases lay outside the gene matches. Germline CDR1 reads SNHLY; CDR2 reads FYNNEI.

The chain joins TRBV7-9 to TRBJ2-7; 7 nucleotides match TRBD1. The germline V gene encodes CDR1 SEHNR and CDR2 FQNEAQ (reference sequence). This CDR3 contains 17 residues. The ends lost 1 base at V and 5 bases at J; junction bases unmatched: 14. The CDR3 protein is CASSLGGLTGRLDEQYF. The DNA for the CDR3 is TGTGCCAGCAGCTTAGGGGGGTTGACAGGGCGCTTAGACGAGCAGTACTTC.